This TCR beta chain was found in a study of T cell responses to AZD1222 COVID-19 vaccine. Study-level results: CD4 TCRs linked to vaccination spanned spike, dominating at 160-218 and 743-854. Clonal diversity was possibly underestimated, and the donors were mostly white British, with more females. The repertoires were collected only after the peak T cell response.

Remarks on this clone: What it recognizes is unknown.

Here immunoSEQ multiplex PCR was the method, and the copy in TCRdb shows in-frame clones only, minus some. The table includes 200,000 or so clones, 75% to 90% detected once. The source is an adult in good health. The starting material was peripheral blood, obtained on day 0 of AZD1222 vaccination.

The DNA of the CDR3 is TGTGCCAGCAGTTTGGGTGCAGGGGGCAGGGAGAGGGATACGCAGTATTTT. It specifies CASSLGAGGRERDTQYF. V gene TRBV28 combines with J gene TRBJ2-3; 8 bases fit TRBD1. V lost 3 bases and J lost 6; bases outside the gene matches: 14. Germline CDR1 MDHEN, CDR2 SYDVKM. This CDR3 has 17 amino acids.